A single T cell receptor beta chain is shown here with its context. What this receptor recognizes is not known. No base qualities exist here, and no much larger clone lies one base off it. The donors were limited-stage small-cell lung cancer patients whose surgical resection took place in Hangzhou, China, between about 2007 and 2021. All donors were treated with upfront surgery without preoperative chemotherapy or radiotherapy, and immunotherapy was not given to any donor before or after surgery. In the sequenced cohort of around 18 patients, every patient was either a smoker or a heavy second-hand smoker. Adjacent normal lung tissue was taken at least 2 cm away from the tumor margin, and two pathologists confirmed morphologically that the tissue was free of malignant cells. To characterize heterogeneity of the T cell repertoire, the study applied multi-region TCR-beta sequencing to resected limited-stage small-cell lung cancers and to tumor-adjacent lung tissue. Genomic DNA was extracted from FFPE tissue using the AllPrep DNA/RNA FFPE Kit (Qiagen).

These data are taken from a study of T cells and copy number aberrations in small-cell lung cancer (dated by TCRdb to about 2021). Looking at the study overall: To relate T cell metrics to mutations and copy number aberrations, the same tumor regions underwent both TCR repertoire sequencing and whole-exome sequencing. Tumor TCR data were available for 16 to 20 patients, and TCR data from both tumor and normal tissue were available for around 15 patients.

Results the study describes overall, beyond this receptor: The study was limited by a small sample size because surgical resection is uncommon in small-cell lung cancer, and validation of the findings is required. Tumors had lower T-cell density, richness and clonality than adjacent lung tissue, though the difference in density was not significant. All specimens consisted of formalin-fixed paraffin-embedded tissue, which is known to introduce sequencing artifacts.

Sequences SGHVS (CDR1) and FNYEAQ (CDR2) are obtained from the germline V gene. From its cysteine to its phenylalanine, the CDR3 spans 19 amino acids. Solely the CDR3 DNA is kept, with 57 bases framed from the first base. The germline V end is reduced by 0 bases and the J end by 10 bases; junction bases left unmatched: 16. Using multiplexed V- and J-gene primers, the immunoSEQ hsTCRB Kit amplified TCR-beta CDR3 regions from genomic DNA. Unique DNA barcodes were added in a second PCR, and samples were pooled together with a negative and a positive control. The pooled TCR-beta libraries were sequenced using a 150-cycle paired-end protocol on an Illumina MiSeq. The authors' analysis ran thus. Adaptive Biotechnologies processed the raw sequencing data into a report containing normalized, annotated TCR-beta repertoires. T-cell density was calculated by normalizing TCR-beta templates to usable DNA, with usable DNA estimated through amplification of housekeeping genes. Richness counted unique rearrangements, and clonality was defined as 1 minus Pielou's evenness. TCRdb holds this immuneACCESS table with in-frame rearrangements only. Some clones are missing; in checked studies, unresolved V genes explain under half, and the rest has no known cause. Clone size and V and J calls were adopted from that table, with D and trimming inferred from the DNA. The sample table contains 2,500 to 3,000 clones; only one count was recorded for over 75% of them. In total, the top ten clones hold about 4.5% of the sample.

The rearrangement combines TRBV7-6 with TRBJ2-1; 12 junctional bases match TRBD2. Sequencing used normal tissue next to the tumor. The source is a man aged 35-49 years with small cell lung cancer. The DNA is as follows: TGTGCCAGCAGCTTAGCGCTTCTGGCTAGCGGGGGGGCGAGTGAAGAGCAGTTCTTC. Its product reads: CASSLALLASGGASEEQFF.